Below, 3 T cell receptor beta chains from the same sample are listed, as sequenced in a study. TCRdb reanalysed the RT-PCR reads using MiXCR and keeps one entry per CDR3 protein. The repertoire holds almost 700,000 distinct CDR3 sequences, with approximately 15% as singletons. Sequencing input: memory CD4+ T cells from blood. These receptor sequences come from a female donor in good health, serving as a healthy control.

This clonotype was recorded many times. V is TRBV12-3 or TRBV12-4 and J is TRBJ2-7, with 15 bases identical to TRBD2. Trimming took 7 bases from V and 5 from J; bases not matched to a gene: 9. CDR3 length: 16 residues. In DNA, the CDR3 is TGTGCCAGCACTACAGGACTAGCGGGAGGGCCCGACGAGCAGTACTTC. Protein product: CASTTGLAGGPDEQYF.

This clonotype occurred a few times. The chain uses TRBV28 and TRBJ1-2; D might be TRBD1 (5 bases). The CDR3 has 13 amino acids. In germline, CDR1 is MDHEN, CDR2 SYDVKM. The V and J ends lost 7 bases and 4 bases respectively, with 13 bases between them. The CDR3 DNA sequence: TGTGCCAGCAAATTGGGGGGTATCTATGGCTACACCTTC. It translates to CASKLGGIYGYTF.

This clonotype was seen a handful of times. The rearrangement links TRBV6-5 to TRBJ2-1, with 7 bases that match TRBD1. The germline CDR1 and CDR2 sequences are MNHEY and SVGAGI. The CDR3 spans 10 residues. J was trimmed by 12 bases and V by 10 bases; bases with no gene match: 6. The CDR3 region is CAKRGQGQFF. The CDR3 DNA sequence: TGTGCCAAAAGGGGGCAGGGGCAGTTCTTC.